This TCR beta chain was sequenced for a study of cytomegalovirus exposure and HLA in healthy donors (dated by TCRdb to 2016 to 2017). Concerning the study at large: An earlier analysis of roughly 610 of the donors reported 250 to 300 Gb of sequence data and around 120 million unique TCR beta sequences obtained from roughly 180 million T cells. About 320 gigabases of sequencing data and approximately 85 million unique TCR sequences were included in an early release covering about 700 HLA-typed donors. Among the roughly 390 genotyped donors, around 81% belonged to the genetic ancestry cluster associated with self-reported Caucasian donors. The study was designed to test whether signatures of past pathogen exposure could be identified by cataloging public T cell receptors. The study profiled the T cell repertoires of about 720 subjects by immunosequencing and related them to cytomegalovirus serostatus. In addition to the first cohort of 666 subjects, a separate validation cohort of 120 different subjects was used. High-throughput TCR immunosequencing, statistical association of individual TCRs with disease status, and machine learning were combined to predict cytomegalovirus infection status. A later analysis re-examined previously published TCR beta repertoires from several hundred donors and added high-resolution HLA genotyping to investigate patterns of TCR occurrence. In the later analysis, no new phenotypic data were used to find candidate immune exposures; instead, reliance was placed on TCR beta sequences and their occurrence across donors. To decide whether each TCR beta V gene segment behaved as functional or pseudogenic, an earlier analysis of nearly 600 of the donors relied on high-throughput TCR beta sequencing. Donor age, sex, ethnicity and CMV serostatus were compiled together with the repertoire data. A later genetic analysis used genome-wide SNP genotypes for about 60% of the roughly 700 donors, treating that subset as a discovery cohort. Every discovery cohort repertoire had been produced on one sequencing platform. HLA typing included class I and class II loci at four-digit resolution. The number of typed donors differed by locus: about 620-640 for A, B, C, DRB1 and DQB1; 500 to 550 for DQA1; approximately 600 for DPA1; and some 470 for DPB1. Four or five DR-DQ haplotypes were treated as single units for association and clustering because of strong linkage in the cohort. Among about 400 genotyped donors of the cohort, an average of around 220,000 unique TCR beta nucleotide sequences was sequenced per donor, of which roughly 18% were non-productive. The research as a whole found: When HLA alleles, especially DR and DQ, strongly co-occurred, TCR associations were difficult to assign to individual alleles. The authors suggested that the approach could potentially be generalized to other disease states and immunological phenotypes. Across donors, most TCR sequences were observed very rarely, whereas some public TCRs were present in many individuals. According to a later analysis, parvovirus B19, influenza, CMV and Epstein-Barr virus appeared linked to several top co-occurrence clusters. Linkage disequilibrium might explain the correlated functional status among segregating V segments, but an unknown experimental factor could not be ruled out. In a later analysis, HLA-associated TCR beta chains were found to be more clonally expanded and to have lower generation probabilities than equally common non-associated chains. In a later analysis, TCR association rates were found to vary across HLA loci, with the most associated TCRs seen for DRB1 alleles and the fewest for HLA-C alleles. According to a later analysis, most CMV-associated TCR beta chains appeared to be HLA-restricted, and the HLA associations seemed to be driven largely by CMV exposure. A cluster of highly shared sequence variants was judged likely to represent a technical artifact of the sequencing pipeline. According to a later genetic analysis, donors in an Asian-associated ancestry cluster had fewer N-insertions in productive TCRs than the approximately 670-donor mean. Because the 87-base-pair reads could not distinguish some IMGT-functional V segments, including TRBV6-2 and TRBV6-3, those segments were excluded. In an earlier analysis of under 600 of the donors, most TCR beta V segments were observed in productive rearrangements about 90% or about 30% of the time, broadly matching IMGT annotations. At a false discovery rate of 0.05, a later analysis linked some 17,000 TCR beta sequences to specific HLA alleles. The study listed approximately 160 TCR beta chains as associated with cytomegalovirus. Because HLA typing was unavailable for some donors at each locus, only the typed subset was used in association tests. Immune exposure information for the cohort was limited to CMV serostatus. An association between a missense DCLRE1C variant and V-gene and J-gene trimming of TCR beta chains was found in a later genetic analysis and replicated in an independent cohort. A further reported finding was that TCR beta sequences accurately predicted the HLA-A and HLA-B alleles for most subjects in the first cohort. This cohort had only TCR beta chains sequenced, and the lack of alpha or paired-chain data limited which features could be detected. In vitro tests confirmed that three of the cytomegalovirus-associated TCR beta chains recognize cytomegalovirus antigens. The classifier was reported to diagnose cytomegalovirus status with high specificity and sensitivity in both the original and validation cohorts. Roughly uniform sequencing depth across donors was assumed in presence/absence analyses, although this assumption may not hold. The earlier analysis of 587 of the donors excluded 15 to 20 rarely observed V segments, including chromosome 9 orphons, because counts were too low.

With regard to this clone: Its target antigen remains unknown. Per-base quality was not reported, and no clone a single base away is much larger than it.

The cohort comprised fewer than 750 healthy bone marrow donors. Cohort members were all nominally healthy when sampled, although unrecorded immune exposures were likely present. The donor was CMV seropositive and was included in the group of 250 to 300 seropositive cohort members. A peripheral blood sample was provided by each donor, and peripheral blood mononuclear cells were used for TCR beta sequencing. Genomic DNA was extracted from the blood cell samples with the Qiagen DNeasy Blood Extraction Kit. V and J lose 8 bases and 2 bases, and a span of 10 bases separates them. From the cysteine through the phenylalanine, the CDR3 covers 12 amino acids. Only CDR3 DNA remains: 36 bases, in frame from the first base. Reading the germline V gene (reference sequence) gives CDR1 WNHNN and CDR2 SYGVQD. Libraries were constructed by the immunoSEQ multiplex PCR assay. A mixture of 60 forward primers for TCR Vbeta segments and 13 reverse primers for TCR Jbeta segments was used in the multiplex PCR. The CDR3 region of rearranged TCR beta genes was amplified from genomic DNA by a multiplex PCR assay. Amplified TCR beta libraries were sequenced as 87-base-pair reads on the Illumina HiSeq System. In the authors' own workflow: In a later analysis, around 80 million unique TCR beta chains were counted across the approximately 640 repertoires, and roughly 9.9 million of these chains were shared by at least two donors. A nearest-neighbor algorithm error-corrected the raw reads and collapsed the reads into unique sequences, merging closely related sequences to remove PCR and sequencing errors. To assign V, D and J gene segments, CDR3 sequences were aligned to IMGT reference sequences. For a sequence to be retained, a match of at least six nucleotides was required to both a V gene segment and a J gene segment. A rearrangement was called productive if the CDR3 had no stop codons and remained in frame with V and J, and every other rearrangement was called non-productive. CDR3 was defined by IMGT convention, running from the second conserved V-encoded cysteine to the conserved J-encoded phenylalanine. In an earlier analysis of more than 550 of the donors, sequences lacking an unambiguous match to a single V gene segment were excluded. In an earlier analysis of 587 of the donors, V segments were called functional above 56.7% productive rearrangements and were called segregating when the between-donor standard deviation exceeded 5%. A statistical classification framework was developed to diagnose cytomegalovirus status using the catalog of TCR beta chain sequences. In a later analysis, TCR nucleotide sequences were compared against IMGT/GENE-DB human TR gene sequences so that V and J genes could be assigned. Using the TCRdist pipeline, a later analysis assigned CDR3 sequences along with most-parsimonious VDJ recombination scenarios. A later analysis defined each TCR beta chain by its CDR3 amino acid sequence plus V-gene family, and excluded reads lacking a unique V-gene family. To address suspected cross-contamination and a sequencing artifact, a later analysis removed 550 to 750 highly shared, low-generation-probability nucleotide sequences. A later analysis calculated a clonal expansion index for each public chain from normalized within-repertoire ranks of inferred template counts. A later analysis computed generation probabilities with a VDJ recombination model fitted to out-of-frame rearrangements, and checked the results against IGoR. Hypergeometric tests were used in a later analysis to score TCR-TCR, TCR-HLA and TCR-CMV co-occurrence, with a repertoire-size bias correction applied to the TCR pairs. False discovery rates were estimated in a later analysis by permuting HLA or CMV assignments 20 times. In a later analysis, co-occurring TCRs were grouped with DBSCAN, and TCRdist sequence similarity was added when clustering was performed within HLA-allele-positive subsets. Repertoires with fewer than 30,000 or more than 120,000 public chains, plus five repertoires with anomalous nucleotide sharing, were excluded from co-occurrence clustering. TCRdb stores this immuneACCESS table with in-frame sequences only. Part of the clones is absent; in the studies checked, under half of the shortfall reflects unresolved V genes, and no reason is known for the rest. Clone size and V and J calls were adopted from that table, with D and trimming inferred from the DNA. Recorded for this sample are approximately 200,000 clones; more than 65% of them occurred a single time. The ten largest clones capture 1.5% of the sample.

This receptor chain uses TRBV10-1 and TRBJ2-7; perhaps TRBD2 is the D gene, with 5 bases matching. This receptor was obtained from a girl between 5 and 17 years old in good health and CMV-seropositive. Material: PBMCs. The nucleotides read TGCGCCAGCGGACCCGGGACCTACGAGCAGTACTTC. Its translation is CASGPGTYEQYF.